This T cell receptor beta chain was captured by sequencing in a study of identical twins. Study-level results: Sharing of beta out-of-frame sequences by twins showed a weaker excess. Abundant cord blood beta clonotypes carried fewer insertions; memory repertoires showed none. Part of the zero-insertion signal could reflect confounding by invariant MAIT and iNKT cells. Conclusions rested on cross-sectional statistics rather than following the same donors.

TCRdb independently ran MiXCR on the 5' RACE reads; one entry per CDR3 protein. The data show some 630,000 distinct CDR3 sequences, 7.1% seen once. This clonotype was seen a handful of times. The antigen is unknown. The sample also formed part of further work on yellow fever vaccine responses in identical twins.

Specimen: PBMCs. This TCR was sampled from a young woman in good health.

The DNA for the CDR3 is TGCAGTGCTAGAGGTCGGACTAGCGAGGGCTCCTACGAGCAGTACTTC. Translated, it gives CSARGRTSEGSYEQYF. This chain connects TRBV20-1 to TRBJ2-7; 9 bases agree with TRBD2. The V gene's germline CDR1 is DFQATT and CDR2 SNEGSKA (reference sequence). The J segment lost 0 bases and the V segment lost 1 base, leaving 7 bases of the junction unmatched. The CDR3 is made up of 16 amino acids.